This T cell receptor (beta chain) was identified in a study of CD8+CD57+ T cells in acquired aplastic anemia. Overall study: The sorted CD4+ and CD8+ cells yielded an average roughly 3 ug of DNA.

The template for TCR beta VDJ and CDR3 sequence profiling was genomic DNA. Each CDR3 protein is one row after TCRdb ran MiXCR on the reads. The sample consists of approximately 150,000 distinct CDR3 sequences, about 70% of them appearing once. With regard to this clonotype: The antigen is not known.

General study findings and limits: CD8+ Simpson's diversity showed no significant patient-control difference.

An expansion of CD8+CD57+ cells by flow cytometry had been shown in patients chosen for sequencing. The CDR3 is 12 amino acids. Per germline, CDR1 KGHDR and CDR2 SFDVKD. V lost 0 bases and J lost 12; bases outside the gene matches: 1. The specimen was sorted CD4+, CD8+, or CD8+CD57+ T cells (not recorded which) from PBMCs. The V and J genes are TRBV24-1 and TRBJ2-1; 7 nucleotides align to TRBD1. This sequence originates from a human donor with aplastic anemia. The CDR3 bases are TGTGCCACCAGTGATTTGGCAGGGGGGCAGTTCTTC. This encodes CATSDLAGGQFF.